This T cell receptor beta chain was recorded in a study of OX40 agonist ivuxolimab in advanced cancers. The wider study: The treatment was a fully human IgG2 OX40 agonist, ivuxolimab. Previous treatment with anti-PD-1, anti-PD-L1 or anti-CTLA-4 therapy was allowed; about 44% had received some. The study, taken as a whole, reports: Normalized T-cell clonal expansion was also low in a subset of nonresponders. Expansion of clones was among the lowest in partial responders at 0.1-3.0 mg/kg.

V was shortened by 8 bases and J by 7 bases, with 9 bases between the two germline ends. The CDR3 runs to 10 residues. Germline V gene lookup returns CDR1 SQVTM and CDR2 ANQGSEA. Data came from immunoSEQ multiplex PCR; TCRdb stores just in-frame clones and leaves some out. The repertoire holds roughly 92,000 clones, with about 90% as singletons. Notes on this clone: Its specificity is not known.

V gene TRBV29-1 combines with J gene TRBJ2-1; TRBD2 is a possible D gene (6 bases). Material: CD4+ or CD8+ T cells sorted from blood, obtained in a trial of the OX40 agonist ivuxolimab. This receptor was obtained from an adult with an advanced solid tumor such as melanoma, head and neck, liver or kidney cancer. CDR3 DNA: TGCAGCTCCAGCGGGAATGAGCAGTTCTTC. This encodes CSSSGNEQFF.